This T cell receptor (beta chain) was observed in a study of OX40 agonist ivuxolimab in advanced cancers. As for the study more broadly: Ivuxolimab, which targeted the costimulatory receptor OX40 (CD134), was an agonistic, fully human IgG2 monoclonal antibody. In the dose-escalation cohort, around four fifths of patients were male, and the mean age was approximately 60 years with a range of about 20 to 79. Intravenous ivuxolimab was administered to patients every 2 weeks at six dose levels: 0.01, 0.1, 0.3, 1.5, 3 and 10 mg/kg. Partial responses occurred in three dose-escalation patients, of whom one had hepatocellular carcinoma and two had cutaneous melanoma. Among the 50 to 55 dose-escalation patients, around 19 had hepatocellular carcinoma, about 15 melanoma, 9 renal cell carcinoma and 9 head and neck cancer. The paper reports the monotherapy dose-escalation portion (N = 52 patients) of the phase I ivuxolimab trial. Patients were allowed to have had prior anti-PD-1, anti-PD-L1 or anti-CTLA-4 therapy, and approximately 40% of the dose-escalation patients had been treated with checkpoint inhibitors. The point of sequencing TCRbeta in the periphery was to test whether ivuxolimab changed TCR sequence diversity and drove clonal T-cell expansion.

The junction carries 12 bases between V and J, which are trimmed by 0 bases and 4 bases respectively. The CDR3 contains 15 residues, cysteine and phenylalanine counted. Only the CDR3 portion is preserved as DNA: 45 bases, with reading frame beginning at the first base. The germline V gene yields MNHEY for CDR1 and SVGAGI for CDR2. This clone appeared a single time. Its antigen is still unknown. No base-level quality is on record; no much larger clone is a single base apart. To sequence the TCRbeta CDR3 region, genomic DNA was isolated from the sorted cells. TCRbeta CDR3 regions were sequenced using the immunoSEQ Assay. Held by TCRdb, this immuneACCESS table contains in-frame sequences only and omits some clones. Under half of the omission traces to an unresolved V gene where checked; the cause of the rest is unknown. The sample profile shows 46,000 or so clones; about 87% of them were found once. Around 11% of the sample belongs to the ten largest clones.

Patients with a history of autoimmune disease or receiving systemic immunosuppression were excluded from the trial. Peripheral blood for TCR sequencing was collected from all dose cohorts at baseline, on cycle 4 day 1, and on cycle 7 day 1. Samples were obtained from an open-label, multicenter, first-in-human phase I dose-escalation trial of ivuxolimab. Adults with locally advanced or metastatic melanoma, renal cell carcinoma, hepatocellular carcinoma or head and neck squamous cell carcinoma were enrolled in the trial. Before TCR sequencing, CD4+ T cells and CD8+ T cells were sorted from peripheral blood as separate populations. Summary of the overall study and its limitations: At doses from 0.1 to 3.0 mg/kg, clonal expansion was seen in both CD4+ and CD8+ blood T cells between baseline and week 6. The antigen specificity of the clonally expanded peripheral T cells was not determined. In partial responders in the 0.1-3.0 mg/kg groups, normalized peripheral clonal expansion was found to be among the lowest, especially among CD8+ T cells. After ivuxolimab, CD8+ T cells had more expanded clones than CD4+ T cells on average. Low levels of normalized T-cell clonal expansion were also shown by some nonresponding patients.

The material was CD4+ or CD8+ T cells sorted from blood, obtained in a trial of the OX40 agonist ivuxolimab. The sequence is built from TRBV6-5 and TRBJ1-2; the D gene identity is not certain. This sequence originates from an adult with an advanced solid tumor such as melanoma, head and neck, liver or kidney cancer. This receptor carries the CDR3 CASSYSRAPTYGYTF. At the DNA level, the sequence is TGTGCCAGCAGTTACTCGAGGGCCCCAACCTATGGCTACACCTTC.